The rows below give T cell receptor beta chains drawn from one sample of a study of T cell clones after liver transplantation. The method was immunoSEQ multiplex PCR; TCRdb's version includes in-frame clones alone and lacks a portion of them. The sample shows about 120,000 clones, 90% of them seen only once. This specimen consisted of CD4+ T cells from blood, obtained 12 months after liver transplant. The receptors derive from a human patient who received a liver transplant. Some T cells may trace back to the graft donor. The CDR3 runs from the conserved cysteine through the conserved F or W. The D gene is left open where the match is weak. For some rows the clone size is stated as once, few or many, or as a class when expanded; others skip it.

. TRBJ2-3 . TRBV19 TGTGCCAGTAGTATAGTAGTCTCCGGGGGAAGCACAGATACGCAGTATTTT CASSIVVSGGSTDTQYF
. TRBJ1-1 . TRBV7-6 TGTGCCAGCAGCTTAGTGGGGGCTGAAGCTTTCTTT CASSLVGAEAFF
. TRBJ2-5 . TRBV6-5 TGTGCCAGCAGCGGGGGCGTAAGGGAGACCCAGTACTTC CASSGGVRETQYF
. TRBJ1-6 . TRBV5-8 TGTGCCAGCAGCTTGGAGGAGGGTTTCAATTCACCCCTCCACTTT CASSLEEGFNSPLHF
. TRBJ2-2 TRBD2 TRBV7-2 TGTGCCAGCAGCCTTTCTGCGTGGACTAGCACCGGGGAGCTGTTTTTT CASSLSAWTSTGELFF
. TRBJ2-5 TRBD2 TRBV4-2 TGTGCCAGCAGCCAAGTTAGCGGGGGGCAAGAGACCCAGTACTTC CASSQVSGGQETQYF
once TRBJ2-1 . TRBV7-3 TGTGCCAGCAGCTTATGGACCGGGTATGAGCAGTTCTTC CASSLWTGYEQFF
. TRBJ1-4 . TRBV27 TGTGCCAGCAGCCGAAGACAGGCTAATGAAAAACTGTTTTTT CASSRRQANEKLFF
once TRBJ1-2 . TRBV6-1 TGTGCCAGCAGTCCCGGGAAAGGCTATGGCTACACCTTC CASSPGKGYGYTF
. TRBJ2-7 . TRBV28 TGTGCCAGCAGTTCATTGCCGGGCTCCTACGAGCAGTACTTC CASSSLPGSYEQYF
. TRBJ1-3 . TRBV7-2 TGTGCCAGCAGCCCCCGACTTGACACAAGAAACACCATATATTTT CASSPRLDTRNTIYF
. TRBJ2-7 . TRBV5-5 TGTGCCAGCAGCTTACGGGTTGCCGAGCAGTACTTC CASSLRVAEQYF
. TRBJ1-2 TRBD1 TRBV30 TGTGCCTGGAGGAAGCAGGGGGATGGCTACACCTTC CAWRKQGDGYTF
. TRBJ2-2 TRBD2 TRBV11-2 TGTGCCAGCAGCTTGAGTGGTAGCGGGAGATTTGACACCGGGGAGCTGTTTTTT CASSLSGSGRFDTGELFF
. TRBJ2-2 TRBD2 TRBV11-2 TGTGCCAGCAGCCTCCTAGCGGGAGGGCCGAGCACCGGGGAGCTGTTTTTT CASSLLAGGPSTGELFF
. TRBJ2-1 . TRBV7-2 TGTGCCAGCAGCTTAGATCCTGTAGCAAATGAGCAGTTCTTC CASSLDPVANEQFF
. TRBJ2-1 TRBD2 TRBV2 TGTGCCAGCAGTGAGGTTCTAGCGGGAAGGTATGAGCAGTTCTTC CASSEVLAGRYEQFF
. TRBJ2-2 . TRBV7-9 TGTGCCAGCAGCTTAGATGGATACGGGGAGCTGTTTTTT CASSLDGYGELFF
. TRBJ2-3 . TRBV18 TGTGCCAGCTCACCCTCGAGGGGGGGAGATACGCAGTATTTT CASSPSRGGDTQYF
. TRBJ2-7 . TRBV28 TGTGCCAGCAGTTTATCAGCCCCGTTTATTCGGGAGCAGTACTTC CASSLSAPFIREQYF
. TRBJ2-1 TRBD2 TRBV5-1 TGCGCCAGCAGCTTTGTAGCGGGAGCGTTCCGTGAGCAGTTCTTC CASSFVAGAFREQFF
. TRBJ2-3 . TRBV10-3 TGTGCCATCAGTGATACAGGATTCACTGGCACAGATACGCAGTATTTT CAISDTGFTGTDTQYF
. TRBJ2-7 TRBD2 TRBV19 TGTGCCTCCCGACTAGCGGGAGACTCCTACGAGCAGTACTTC CASRLAGDSYEQYF
. TRBJ2-5 TRBD1 TRBV11-3 TGTGCCAGCAGCTCAGGGGGCTACCAGGAGACCCAGTACTTC CASSSGGYQETQYF
. TRBJ2-7 . TRBV6-1 TGTGCCATCGCGGTACTAGGGCGAGACGAGCAGTACTTC CAIAVLGRDEQYF
few TRBJ2-7 TRBD2 TRBV11-1 TGTGCCAGCAGCTTAGCGGGAGGGGTTTTCGAGCAGTACTTC CASSLAGGVFEQYF
. TRBJ2-5 . TRBV12-5 TGTGCTAGTGGTTTAGGGGTAGGGTCATACGAGACCCAGTACTTC CASGLGVGSYETQYF
. TRBJ1-1 TRBD1 TRBV6-5 TGTGCCAGCAGCCGGACAGGGGGCGGCACTGAAGCTTTCTTT CASSRTGGGTEAFF
. TRBJ2-5 TRBD2 TRBV4-2 TGTGCCAGCAGCCAAGATGCAGCGGGGGGCCGTGGACTAGCGGGAGGTCAAGAGACCCAGTACTTC CASSQDAAGGRGLAGGQETQYF
. TRBJ2-7 . TRBV18 TGTGCCAGCTCACCACGAAGCTCCTACGAGCAGTACTTC CASSPRSSYEQYF
many TRBJ1-5 . TRBV15 TGTGCCCCGGACGACCAGCCCCAGCATTTT CAPDDQPQHF
. TRBJ2-1 . TRBV9 TGTGCCAGCAGCGCATCCTTGAGCTCCTACAATGAGCAGTTCTTC CASSASLSSYNEQFF
. TRBJ1-5 . TRBV9 TGTGCCAGCAGCCCCAGGGAGGGGGTGGGTCAGCCCCAGCATTTT CASSPREGVGQPQHF
. TRBJ1-2 . TRBV21-1 TGTGCCAGCAGCACCCAGGAGGGTACAGGGGCAGTTCTTAACTATGGCTACACCTTC CASSTQEGTGAVLNYGYTF